A single sample is the source of the 25 T cell receptor beta chains below, sequenced in a study of shared clonotypes between healthy human individuals. Generated by immunoSEQ multiplex PCR, the TCRdb table keeps only in-frame clones and is missing some. The sample lists approximately 2,000,000 clones; 92% were seen once. Material: naive CD4+ T cells from PBMCs. The sample's subset: CD45RA+ positively selected. The receptors come from a young man in good health. Some clones in this sample may be carry-over from other donors' samples.

The chain carries TRBV18 and TRBJ1-2; D gene ambiguous. Deletions cut 3 bases from V and 5 bases from J, with 13 bases between. CDR3 length: 14 amino acids. Germline CDR1 and CDR2: KGHSH and LQKENI. CDR3 coding DNA: TGTGCCAGCTCACCGGAGCCCGCTGGGTATGGCTACACCTTC. It codes for CASSPEPAGYGYTF.

This chain links TRBV19 with TRBJ1-2; 10 positions match TRBD1. CDR1 LNHDA and CDR2 SQIVND come from the germline V gene (reference sequence). CDR3 length: 16 amino acids. J was trimmed by 8 bases and V by 4 bases; bases with no gene match: 13. CDR3 DNA sequence: TGTGCCAGTAGTACCCGAGGGGACAGGGGTCTGGACGGCTACACCTTC. It yields the protein CASSTRGDRGLDGYTF. The full variable domain, its missing parts supplied by reference TRBV19 and TRBJ1-2, is DGGITQSPKYLFRKEGQNVTLSCEQNLNHDAMYWYRQDPGQGLRLIYYSQIVNDFQKGDIAEGYSVSREKKESFPLTVTSAQKNPTAFYLCASSTRGDRGLDGYTFGSGTRLTVV.

The rearrangement uses TRBV9 and TRBJ2-1; tentative D call: TRBD2 (6 bases). Trimming removed 0 bases at V and 5 bases at J, with 12 bases between. The germline V gene encodes CDR1 SGDLS and CDR2 YYNGEE. This CDR3 contains 15 residues. In DNA, the CDR3 is TGTGCCAGCAGCGTAGCTGGGACTTTCAACAATGAGCAGTTCTTC. The encoded protein is CASSVAGTFNNEQFF.

The rearrangement uses TRBV5-6 and TRBJ2-3; 9 bases match TRBD1. Germline V lookup: CDR1 SGHDT, CDR2 YYEEEE. V lost 4 bases and J lost 3; bases outside the gene matches: 12. This CDR3 region has 17 residues. CDR3 sequence: CASSPDAGDRGTDTQYF. Written as DNA, the CDR3 is TGTGCCAGCAGCCCGGACGCCGGAGACAGGGGGACAGATACGCAGTATTTT.

CDR3 sequence reads: CASSLKPDRDYNSPLHF. The CDR3 DNA follows: TGCGCCAGCAGCTTGAAGCCCGACAGGGACTATAATTCACCCCTCCACTTT. The chain joins TRBV5-1 to TRBJ1-6; 7 nucleotides agree with TRBD1. V was clipped by 1 base and J by 3 bases; unmatched bases: 7. The CDR3 extends over 17 amino acids. CDR1 and CDR2 from the germline V gene are SGHRS and YFSETQ.

V usage is TRBV19 and J usage is TRBJ1-2; TRBD1 matches at 7 bases. V was pared by 1 base and J by 6 bases, with 5 bases of the junction left unmatched. This CDR3 comprises 14 residues. Germline assignment: CDR1 LNHDA and CDR2 SQIVND (reference sequence). CDR3 coding DNA: TGTGCCAGTAGTATAGCACAAGGGGGCGATGGCTACACCTTC. Its translation: CASSIAQGGDGYTF. The whole variable domain, remainder taken from reference TRBV19 and TRBJ1-2, is DGGITQSPKYLFRKEGQNVTLSCEQNLNHDAMYWYRQDPGQGLRLIYYSQIVNDFQKGDIAEGYSVSREKKESFPLTVTSAQKNPTAFYLCASSIAQGGDGYTFGSGTRLTVV.

This clone has a handful of counts. The chain links TRBV25-1 to TRBJ1-1; D gene unclear. V lost 8 bases, J lost 0 bases, and 10 bases lay in between. Germline CDR1 and CDR2: MGHDK and SYGVNS. This CDR3 comprises 13 residues. CDR3 DNA: TGTGCCAGCGGCAGAGGGTTGAACACTGAAGCTTTCTTT. It is translated as CASGRGLNTEAFF. Supplemented by reference TRBV25-1 and TRBJ1-1, the full variable domain reads EADIYQTPRYLVIGTGKKITLECSQTMGHDKMYWYQQDPGMELHLIHYSYGVNSTEKGDLSSESTVSRIRTEHFPLTLESARPSHTSQYLCASGRGLNTEAFFGQGTRLTVV.

This clone came up a few times. The chain combines TRBV19 with TRBJ1-5, with D possibly TRBD1 on 6 matching bases. The CDR3 length is 16 residues. V was cut by 4 bases and J by 2 bases, with 15 bases left in between. Looked up from germline, CDR1 is LNHDA and CDR2 is SQIVND (reference sequence). Here the CDR3 DNA reads TGTGCCAGTAGTAGCTACAGGGTCTCCGGCAATCAGCCCCAGCATTTT. Its protein is CASSSYRVSGNQPQHF.

V is TRBV7-2 and J is TRBJ1-5; D may be TRBD1 (5 bases). The germline gives CDR1 SGHTA, CDR2 FQGNSA. The CDR3 is 16 amino acids. V was trimmed by 4 bases and J by 1 base, leaving 14 bases between them. CDR3 sequence: CASSSGKGPSNQPQHF. As DNA, the CDR3 is TGTGCCAGCAGCTCAGGGAAGGGGCCGAGCAATCAGCCCCAGCATTTT.

The V and J genes are TRBV28 and TRBJ1-2; 8 bases line up with TRBD1. Trimming removed 7 bases from V and 5 bases from J; junction bases left unmatched: 9. Germline V gene sequence: CDR1 MDHEN, CDR2 SYDVKM. There are 14 residues in the CDR3. The CDR3 sequence: CASTSLGQGYGYTF. The CDR3 region has the DNA TGTGCCAGCACCTCTTTAGGACAGGGTTATGGCTACACCTTC.

The V and J genes are TRBV30 and TRBJ1-1; D call uncertain. Germline V gives CDR1 GTSNPN, CDR2 SVGIG (reference sequence). V was clipped by 2 bases and J by 2 bases, with 15 bases between them. The CDR3 consists of 15 residues. The CDR3 nucleotides are TGTGCCTGGAGTCTCCCCCCCCCAGCCAACACTGAAGCTTTCTTT. It specifies CAWSLPPPANTEAFF. The whole variable domain, remainder taken from reference TRBV30 and TRBJ1-1, is SQTIHQWPATLVQPVGSPLSLECTVEGTSNPNLYWYRQAAGRGLQLLFYSVGIGQISSEVPQNLSASRPQDRQFILSSKKLLLSDSGFYLCAWSLPPPANTEAFFGQGTRLTVV.

This sequence joins TRBV5-1 and TRBJ2-7; TRBD2 matches 7 bases. CDR1 is SGHRS and CDR2 is YFSETQ in the germline V gene. The CDR3 consists of 16 residues. V was clipped by 0 bases and J by 6 bases; unmatched bases: 12. This CDR3 is CASSLDTGGYVGEQYF. The CDR3, as DNA: TGCGCCAGCAGCTTGGATACGGGGGGATATGTAGGCGAGCAGTACTTC.

V usage is TRBV4-3 and J usage is TRBJ1-1; D is undetermined. The CDR3 is made up of 13 amino acids. Deletions cut 5 bases from V and 1 base from J, with 8 bases between. Per germline, CDR1 LGHNA and CDR2 YSLEER. The CDR3 reads CASSSRENTEAFF. The CDR3, as DNA: TGCGCCAGCAGCTCGAGGGAGAACACTGAAGCTTTCTTT.

This rearrangement joins TRBV4-2 to TRBJ1-2, with 7 bases lining up with TRBD1. The CDR3 covers 14 residues. The V gene end was trimmed by 7 bases and the J gene end by 4 bases; junction bases not matched to a gene: 9. Germline V CDR1 and CDR2: LGHNA, YNFKEQ. The CDR3, as DNA: TGTGCCAGCAAGGTGAGGGGGCACGGCTATGGCTACACCTTC. Its protein is CASKVRGHGYGYTF.

The chain uses TRBV28 and TRBJ1-5, with a tentative D call TRBD1 (5 bases). The CDR3 is made up of 15 amino acids. With 7 bases removed from V and 2 bases from J, the gap between germline ends came to 15 bases. Germline V gene data show CDR1 as MDHEN and CDR2 as SYDVKM. CDR3 region: CASILTAGRNQPQHF. The CDR3 DNA reads TGTGCCAGCATTCTAACCGCAGGGCGCAATCAGCCCCAGCATTTT.

This chain joins TRBV25-1 and TRBJ2-2; either TRBD1 or TRBD2 may supply D (6 bases each). Germline V gene lookup returns CDR1 MGHDK and CDR2 SYGVNS. Deletions cut 7 bases from V and 6 bases from J, with 15 bases between. CDR3 length: 14 amino acids. The DNA for the CDR3 is TGTGCCAGCACATTTACGGGGGCCCCCGGGGAGCTGTTTTTT. Its protein product is CASTFTGAPGELFF.

The chain has TRBV5-8 and TRBJ1-1, with D perhaps TRBD1 (5 bases). Germline V gene lookup returns CDR1 SGHTS and CDR2 YDEGEE. V was trimmed by 3 bases and J by 5 bases, leaving 17 bases between them. The CDR3 has 15 amino acids. The CDR3 region is CASSSLGAGGTEAFF. DNA of the CDR3: TGTGCCAGCAGCTCACTCGGGGCAGGAGGGACTGAAGCTTTCTTT.

A note on this clone: The same CDR3 also results from other DNA sequences found in this sample. This chain uses TRBV18 with TRBJ2-5; no clear D gene. The CDR3 is 13 amino acids. Germline-derived CDR1 and CDR2 are KGHSH and LQKENI. Trimming pared 3 bases from V and 5 bases from J, leaving 10 bases between. CDR3 sequence reads: CASSPGVGETQYF. DNA of the CDR3: TGTGCCAGCTCACCGGGCGTGGGGGAGACCCAGTACTTC.

This CDR3 reads CASSGRTDVETQYF. The CDR3, as DNA: TGTGCCAGCAGCGGGAGGACAGATGTGGAGACCCAGTACTTC. The V call is TRBV9, the J call TRBJ2-5; a possible D gene is TRBD1 (6 bases). This CDR3 is built from 14 residues. Germline assignment: CDR1 SGDLS and CDR2 YYNGEE. With 3 bases removed from V and 5 bases from J, the gap between germline ends came to 14 bases. Using reference TRBV9 and TRBJ2-5 for the parts outside the CDR3, the full variable domain is DSGVTQTPKHLITATGQRVTLRCSPRSGDLSVYWYQQSLDQGLQFLIQYYNGEERAKGNILERFSAQQFPDLHSELNLSSLELGDSALYFCASSGRTDVETQYFGPGTRLLVL.

The chain employs TRBV7-9 and TRBJ2-7; D gene uncertain. This CDR3 region has 11 residues. V was cut by 6 bases and J by 1 base, with 4 bases left in between. Germline V gives CDR1 SEHNR, CDR2 FQNEAQ (reference sequence). The DNA for the CDR3 is TGTGCCAGCAGGGGGTCCTACGAGCAGTACTTC. Its translation is CASRGSYEQYF.

The rearrangement links TRBV11-2 to TRBJ2-1; a possible D gene is TRBD2 (6 bases). Germline-derived CDR1 and CDR2 are SGHAT and FQNNGV. There are 13 residues in the CDR3. The V and J ends lost 3 bases and 5 bases respectively, with 8 bases between them. The CDR3 loop reads CASSFGLNNEQFF. The CDR3 bases are TGTGCCAGCAGCTTTGGACTAAACAATGAGCAGTTCTTC.

This chain joins TRBV6-5 and TRBJ2-7; D remains ambiguous. The CDR3 has 15 amino acids. Trimming shortened V by 0 bases and J by 4 bases, and 13 bases separated the two germline ends. Germline V lookup: CDR1 MNHEY, CDR2 SVGAGI. CDR3 protein: CASSYSSAFGYEQYF. As DNA, the CDR3 is TGTGCCAGCAGTTACTCCTCAGCATTTGGTTACGAGCAGTACTTC.

The chain has TRBV28 and TRBJ2-7; 11 bases are a match to TRBD2. The V segment lost 7 bases and the J segment 5 bases; nucleotides outside the gene matches: 10. The germline V gene has CDR1 MDHEN and CDR2 SYDVKM. The CDR3 extends over 15 amino acids. CDR3 sequence: CASNPSGRLYDEQYF. The CDR3 region has the DNA TGTGCCAGCAATCCTAGCGGGAGGCTATACGACGAGCAGTACTTC.

The chain uses TRBV28 and TRBJ1-5; D gene uncertain. Deletions cut 7 bases from V and 0 bases from J, with 16 bases between. The CDR3 extends over 16 amino acids. CDR1 is MDHEN and CDR2 is SYDVKM in the germline V gene. CDR3 protein: CASTPLGGPSNQPQHF. The CDR3 nucleotides read TGTGCCAGCACCCCACTCGGAGGGCCTAGCAATCAGCCCCAGCATTTT. Full variable domain (missing parts from reference TRBV28 and TRBJ1-5): DVKVTQSSRYLVKRTGEKVFLECVQDMDHENMFWYRQDPGLGLRLIYFSYDVKMKEKGDIPEGYSVSREKKERFSLILESASTNQTSMYLCASTPLGGPSNQPQHFGDGTRLSIL.

As concerns this clone: Other DNA sequences in this specimen translate into the identical CDR3. This chain connects TRBV9 to TRBJ2-7, with TRBD2 matching over 13 bases. V was pared by 4 bases and J by 3 bases, with 4 bases of the junction left unmatched. CDR3 length equals 15 residues. Germline assignment: CDR1 SGDLS and CDR2 YYNGEE. CDR3 residues: CASSPRTSGSYEQYF. The DNA for the CDR3 is TGTGCCAGCAGCCCCCGGACTAGCGGGAGCTACGAGCAGTACTTC.